This T cell receptor beta chain was obtained from a study of blood T cell repertoires in COVID-19. Whole-study context: Acute-phase and convalescent COVID-19 samples originated in the United States, Italy and Spain. T cells, B-cell-depleted T cells, or PBMCs provided the cDNA or gDNA that served as material.

V was pared by 2 bases and J by 6 bases, with 14 bases between. The CDR3 covers 14 residues. The germline gives CDR1 KGHSH, CDR2 LQKENI. In the study's own analysis: Cell counts per sample came from amplifying reference gene primers. Sequencing was performed with immunoSEQ multiplex PCR; in TCRdb, only in-frame clones are kept and a portion is missing. V, J and clone size were drawn from that table, and D and trimming were deduced from the DNA. Among about 130,000 clones, about 76% were seen once, and the ten largest hold roughly 20%. The TCR was taken from an elderly man with acute or convalescent COVID-19. The V call is TRBV18, the J call TRBJ2-7; D may be TRBD1 (5 bases). Sequencing was carried out using peripheral blood. DNA of the CDR3: TGTGCCAGCTCACCAATACAGGCTCCGGCCGAGCAGTACTTC. Protein product: CASSPIQAPAEQYF. Variable domain in full (rest from reference TRBV18 and TRBJ2-7): NAGVMQNPRHLVRRRGQEARLRCSPMKGHSHVYWYRQLPEEGLKFMVYLQKENIIDESGMPKERFSAEFPKEGPSILRIQQVVRGDSAAYFCASSPIQAPAEQYFGPGTRLTVT.